This is a list of T cell receptor beta chains from one sample in a study of shared clonotypes between healthy human individuals. Generated by immunoSEQ multiplex PCR, the TCRdb table keeps only in-frame clones and is missing some. This table holds about 980,000 clones, 76% found once. Sample: memory CD4+ T cells sorted from blood. The source is a man aged 18 to 35 in good health. Both conserved end residues are part of each CDR3. A D gene is named only where the DNA matches it firmly.

j_call v_call d_call cdr3_aa
TRBJ2-5 TRBV28 - CASRQGRETQYF
TRBJ2-2 TRBV2 - CASSQYTTNTGELFF
TRBJ2-7 TRBV21-1 - CASRRGRDRDFYEQYF
TRBJ2-3 TRBV7-9 - CASGALGDGADTQYF
TRBJ1-1 TRBV9 TRBD1 CASSPTGTGSGEAFF
TRBJ1-2 TRBV5-1 TRBD1 CASSSILGQANYGYTF
TRBJ2-7 TRBV5-1 - CASSLKDEQYF
TRBJ2-6 TRBV5-1 - CASSLAGANVLTF
TRBJ1-6 TRBV9 - CASSAQVENSPLHF
TRBJ2-7 TRBV7-2 TRBD2 CASSPGASGGYGDYEQYF
TRBJ1-1 TRBV7-9 - CASKGTRDTLTEAFF
TRBJ2-5 TRBV2 - CASRPDKETQYF
TRBJ1-2 TRBV28 TRBD1 CASSLSGGGYTF
TRBJ2-3 TRBV19 TRBD1 CASSSGQFTDTQYF
TRBJ2-1 TRBV10-3 TRBD2 CAISLGGLAGDNEQFF
TRBJ2-6 TRBV11-2 - CASSLEGGGGTGANVLTF
TRBJ2-1 TRBV19 - CASSIDGRYEQFF
TRBJ2-1 TRBV9 - CASGAVGSHNEQFF
TRBJ1-2 TRBV6-5 - CASKKTGMANGYTF
TRBJ1-1 TRBV7-2 - CASSLVMNLRNTEAFF
TRBJ2-3 TRBV7-9 TRBD2 CASSLVLLADPDTQYF
TRBJ2-2 TRBV5-4 TRBD1 CASSPTDRAETGELFF
TRBJ2-1 TRBV5-1 - CASSLVASSSYNEQFF
TRBJ1-4 TRBV27 - CASSSRDEKLFF
TRBJ2-3 TRBV27 TRBD1 CASSTRDRESDTQYF
TRBJ1-5 TRBV30 TRBD1 CAWSSRDRGNQPQHF
TRBJ2-7 TRBV19 TRBD1 CASSMGTGQYF
TRBJ2-7 TRBV6-1 TRBD1 CASRRDREYYEQYF
TRBJ1-6 TRBV6-6 - CASSYLGTYNSPLHF
TRBJ2-2 TRBV5-1 TRBD2 CASSFSGTTGELFF
TRBJ1-2 TRBV9 - CASSRGGPSGYTF
TRBJ1-1 TRBV7-2 TRBD1 CASSSRGGGPFQSNTEAFF
TRBJ2-7 TRBV7-9 - CASSLGRGREQYF
TRBJ2-7 TRBV29-1 TRBD2 CSVGAGKDREQYF
TRBJ1-6 TRBV9 TRBD1 CASSLGQGNSPLHF
TRBJ2-7 TRBV5-1 TRBD2 CASSLLAGSSYEQYF
TRBJ1-2 TRBV10-3 TRBD1 CAISGDSGYGYTF
TRBJ2-7 TRBV7-9 - CASSLSGHPYEQYF
TRBJ2-5 TRBV2 TRBD2 CASSGGRGQETQYF
TRBJ1-1 TRBV7-2 - CAPGGNTEAFF
TRBJ1-2 TRBV7-2 - CASSQRQRDNYGYTF
TRBJ2-5 TRBV5-1 - CASSWRGDLQETQYF
TRBJ1-3 TRBV6-5 - CASSYAAHSGNTIYF
TRBJ2-7 TRBV6-1 - CASSEAWDSTKYF